This TCR beta chain was identified during a study of shared clonotypes between healthy human individuals (dated by TCRdb to 2020 to 2021). For the study in its entirety: The cohort included three men and a couple of women between 18 and 49 years of age. Per donor, three plates each were used for CD4 naive and CD4 memory, two for CD8 naive, and one for CD8 memory. To estimate repertoire size and how much clonotype sharing occurs between individuals, the study deeply sequenced the blood TCR repertoires of five healthy adults. To increase sequencing depth and limit assay-specific biases, TCR repertoire library preparation and sequencing were carried out by different laboratories using diverse techniques. Leukapheresis yielded between about 0.94 and 8.9 billion PBMCs per donor.

Using the deep immunoSEQ assay, multiplex PCR amplified TCR CDR3 regions from genomic DNA. For each cell subset, the extracted genomic DNA was distributed evenly across all wells of several immunoSEQ 96-well plates, and each plate served as one replicate. Each replicate PCR for sorted subsets received 150 to 250 ng genomic DNA, equal to tens of thousands of T cell genomes. Purified libraries were quantified with a Qubit 3.0 fluorometer, sized on a Bioanalyzer 2100, and re-quantified with the KAPA Library Quantification kit. Every immunoSEQ 96-well plate was sequenced on a dedicated single-read 150-cycle Illumina NextSeq 550 flow cell. As for the original processing: The immunoSEQ output contained only junctional sequences without quality scores, so filtering could not match that applied to full-length reads. Sequences were annotated with PyIR, a Python wrapper for IgBLAST v1.9, using IMGT germline references to assign V/J genes and CDR3. Any read was removed if the V/J assignment was weak (E-value above 1e-6), the CDR3 was missing, or the read contained stop codons, out-of-frame junctions, or ambiguous translated residues. V3J clonotypes were defined as sequences sharing an identical inferred V gene, J gene, and CDR3 amino acid sequence. To compute the percentage overlap between repertoires, the number of shared unique clonotypes was divided by the size of the smaller repertoire. Repertoire richness was assessed with RTK rarefaction, the Chao1 estimator, and Recon v2.1 estimates of unobserved clonotypes. Generation probabilities for all TCRbeta clonotypes obtained by the gDNA method from a handful of donors were computed using OLGA. TCRdb obtained this table from immuneACCESS and retained in-frame rearrangements with V and J assigned. These tables miss some clones; where compared with another copy, unresolved V genes account for less than half of the shortfall, and the remainder is unexplained. V, J and clone size were drawn from that table, and D and trimming were deduced from the DNA. In all, the sample holds 2 million to 2.5 million clones, and 85% to 95% of those were seen once. The ten largest clonotypes hold under 0.45% of the sample.

A note on this clone: Its target antigen remains unknown. Base qualities are not recorded, but no much larger clone differs from it by a single base. Other DNA sequences in the same sample also yield this CDR3.

CDR1 and CDR2, per the germline V gene, are SGHRS and YFSETQ. The CDR3 sequence holds 14 residues, the cysteine and phenylalanine included. CDR3 DNA is the only sequence kept; it has 42 bases, read in frame from the first base. V and J lose 4 bases and 6 bases, and a span of 14 bases separates them. Donors were healthy HIV-negative adults with no recently reported acute infections or vaccinations. Only Caucasian adults living in Nashville, Tennessee, USA were represented among the donors. CD4+ T cells were enriched by magnetic negative selection, after which naive cells were positively selected on CD45RA and the negative fraction was taken as the memory subset. Blood was collected by leukapheresis, and PBMCs were isolated by Ficoll-Histopaque density gradient centrifugation and then cryopreserved in liquid nitrogen vapor phase. Analytical flow cytometry was used to check the purity and quantity of every magnetically sorted T cell population. From each sorted fraction, genomic DNA was isolated and quantified by UV absorbance on a Nanodrop 2000c.

Here is what the overall study found, with its caveats: Based on pairwise subsampling, the degree of clonotype sharing among donors was expected to be affected by sequencing depth. Higher generation probabilities were observed for clonotypes shared by all four sorted-subset donors than for non-shared clonotypes. The genetic and exposure-history diversity represented was limited by the small number of donors. About 5% of naive CD4, approximately 3.7% of naive CD8, approximately 2.2% of memory CD4, and more than 0.35% of memory CD8 clonotypes were shared across a few donors. Estimated clonotype richness was generally larger for naive than for memory subsets. Incomplete sequencing was indicated by rarefaction of sorted-subset datasets, despite the large sequencing depth. Only blood was sampled, and tissue TCR repertoires likely differ from those in blood.

This sequence uses TRBV5-1 and TRBJ1-5, with TRBD1 perhaps the D gene, on 6 matching bases. This receptor was identified in a man aged 18 to 30 in good health. Some clones in this sample may be carry-over from other donors' samples. What was sequenced was naive CD4+ T cells from PBMCs. Per the publication, the cell subset or site label means: CD45RA+ positively selected. At the DNA level, the sequence is TGCGCCAGCAGCCCGGGGGGGGGCAGTCAGCCCCAGCATTTT. The translation is CASSPGGGSQPQHF.